This T cell receptor (beta chain) was captured by sequencing in a study of blood T cells in healthy people across ages. CDR1 and CDR2 (germline): SQVTM, ANQGSEA. Trimming took 5 bases from V and 2 from J, leaving 16 bases between them. The CDR3 extends over 14 amino acids. The authors ran a second PCR of about 7 to 11 cycles using a sample-barcoded 5' primer and a J-beta primer mix. From the 5' RACE reads, TCRdb called clonotypes with MiXCR, one entry per CDR3 protein. The sample gives some 1.8 million distinct CDR3 sequences, about two fifths of which show up once; around 23% is in the top ten. Details on this clonotype: The antigen is unknown.

Broader study findings: The long-lived group displayed more naive CD4+ cells, plus higher diversity, than the aged donors did. Calculation of diversity from one million T cells yielded estimates considered to be underestimates. With donor CMV status unknown, expanded clonotype changes were possibly confounded.

This chain links TRBV29-1 with TRBJ2-7; tentative D call: TRBD1 (6 bases). Sequencing was performed on blood. The source is a human donor in good health. The chain's CDR3 is CSVMGAGATYEQYF. The CDR3 DNA follows: TGCAGCGTTATGGGGGCAGGGGCCACCTACGAGCAGTACTTC.